This T cell receptor (beta chain) was recovered during a study of siplizumab effects on memory and regulatory T cells. Study observations and caveats: Naive T cells looked more diverse than memory cells and looked like major alloresponse contributors.

Here immunoSEQ multiplex PCR was the method, and the copy in TCRdb shows in-frame clones only, minus some. The sample lists 90,000 to 150,000 clones, roughly 93% occurring once. This clone was detected once. No antigen is known for it. The V and J ends lost 5 bases and 4 bases, in that order; junction bases with no gene match: 9. The CDR3 covers 15 residues. The germline V gene has CDR1 WNHNN and CDR2 SYGVQD (reference sequence). The receptor's source is a human donor in good health. Input material: non-Treg CD4+ T cells sorted from blood. The rearrangement joins TRBV10-1 to TRBJ2-5; TRBD2 matches 8 bases. The CDR3 sequence is CASSYSGGISETQYF. The DNA of the CDR3 is TGCGCCAGCAGTTACAGCGGGGGAATTTCAGAGACCCAGTACTTC.